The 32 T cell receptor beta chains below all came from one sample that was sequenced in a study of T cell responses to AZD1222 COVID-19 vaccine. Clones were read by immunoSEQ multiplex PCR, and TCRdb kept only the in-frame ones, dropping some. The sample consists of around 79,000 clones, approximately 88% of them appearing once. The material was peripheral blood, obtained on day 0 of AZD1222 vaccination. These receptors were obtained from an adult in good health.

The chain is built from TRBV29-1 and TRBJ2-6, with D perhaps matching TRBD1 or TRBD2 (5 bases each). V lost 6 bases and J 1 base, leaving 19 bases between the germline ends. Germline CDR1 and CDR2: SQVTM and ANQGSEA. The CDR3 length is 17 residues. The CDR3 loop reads CSVTSRDLISGANVLTF. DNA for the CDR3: TGCAGCGTAACAAGCCGGGACCTAATATCTGGGGCCAACGTCCTGACTTTC.

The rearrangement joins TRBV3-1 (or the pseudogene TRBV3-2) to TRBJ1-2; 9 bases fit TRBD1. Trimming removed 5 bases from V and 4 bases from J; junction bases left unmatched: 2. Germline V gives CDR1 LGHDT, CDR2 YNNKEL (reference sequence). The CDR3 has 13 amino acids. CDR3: CASSSGQGYGYTF. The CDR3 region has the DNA TGTGCCAGCAGCTCGGGACAGGGCTATGGCTACACCTTC.

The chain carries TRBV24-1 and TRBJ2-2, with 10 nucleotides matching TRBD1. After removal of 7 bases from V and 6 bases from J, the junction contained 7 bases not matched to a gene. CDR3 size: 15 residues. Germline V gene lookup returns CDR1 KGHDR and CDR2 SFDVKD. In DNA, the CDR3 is TGTGCCACCAGGCAGAGGACAGGGGGGTCCGGGGAGCTGTTTTTT. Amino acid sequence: CATRQRTGGSGELFF.

The CDR3 DNA reads as TGTGCCAGCAGCAGCCAGGGGGGGGACACTGAAGCTTTCTTT. Encoded protein: CASSSQGGDTEAFF. The V and J genes are TRBV2 and TRBJ1-1, with 7 positions matching TRBD1. This CDR3 is built from 14 residues. From germline, CDR1 is SNHLY and CDR2 FYNNEI. Trimming at V came to 6 bases and at J to 3 bases, leaving 7 bases not matched to a gene. Full variable domain (remainder filled in from reference TRBV2 and TRBJ1-1): EPEVTQTPSHQVTQMGQEVILRCVPISNHLYFYWYRQILGQKVEFLVSFYNNEISEKSEIFDDQFSVERPDGSNFTLKIRSTKLEDSAMYFCASSSQGGDTEAFFGQGTRLTVV.

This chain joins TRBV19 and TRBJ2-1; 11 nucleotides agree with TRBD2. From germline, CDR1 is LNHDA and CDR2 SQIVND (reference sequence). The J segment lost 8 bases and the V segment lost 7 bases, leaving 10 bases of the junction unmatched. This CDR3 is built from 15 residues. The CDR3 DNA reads TGTGCCAGTATTAAAACTAGCGGGAGTCGTGATGAGCAGTTCTTC. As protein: CASIKTSGSRDEQFF.

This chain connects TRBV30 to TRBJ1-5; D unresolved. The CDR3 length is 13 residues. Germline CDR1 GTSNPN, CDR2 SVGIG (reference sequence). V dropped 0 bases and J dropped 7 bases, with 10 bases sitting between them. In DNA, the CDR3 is TGTGCCTGGAGTGTAACACTGGAACAGCCCCAGCATTTT. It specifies CAWSVTLEQPQHF.

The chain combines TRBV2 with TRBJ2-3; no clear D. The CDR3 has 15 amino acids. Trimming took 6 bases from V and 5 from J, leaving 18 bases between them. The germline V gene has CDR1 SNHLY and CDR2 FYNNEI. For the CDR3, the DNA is TGTGCCAGCAGAATTCCGGGCCCCGCCAGAGATACGCAGTATTTT. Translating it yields CASRIPGPARDTQYF.

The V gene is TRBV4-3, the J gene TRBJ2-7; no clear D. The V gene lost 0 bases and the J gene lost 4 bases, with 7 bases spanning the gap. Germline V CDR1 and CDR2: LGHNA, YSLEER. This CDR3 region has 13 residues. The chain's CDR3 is CASSQERVYEQYF. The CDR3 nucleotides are TGCGCCAGCAGCCAAGAAAGAGTGTACGAGCAGTACTTC.

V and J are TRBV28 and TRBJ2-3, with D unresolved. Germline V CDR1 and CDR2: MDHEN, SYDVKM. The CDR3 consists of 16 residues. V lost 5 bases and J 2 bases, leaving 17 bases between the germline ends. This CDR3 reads CASSPRMESFTDTQYF. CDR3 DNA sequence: TGTGCCAGCAGTCCCCGGATGGAGTCTTTCACAGATACGCAGTATTTT.

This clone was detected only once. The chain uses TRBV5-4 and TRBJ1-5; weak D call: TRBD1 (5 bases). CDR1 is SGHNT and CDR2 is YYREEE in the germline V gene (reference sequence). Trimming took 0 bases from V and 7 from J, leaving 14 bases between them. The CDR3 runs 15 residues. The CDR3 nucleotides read TGTGCCAGCAGCTTGGGCGGGGGAGTAGAACAGCCCCAGCATTTT. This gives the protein CASSLGGGVEQPQHF.

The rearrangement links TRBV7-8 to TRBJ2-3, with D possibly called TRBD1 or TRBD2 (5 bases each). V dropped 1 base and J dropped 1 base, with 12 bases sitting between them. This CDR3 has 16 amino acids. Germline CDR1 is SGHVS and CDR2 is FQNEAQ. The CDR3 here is CASSLGVRGGTDTQYF. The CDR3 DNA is TGTGCCAGCAGCTTAGGGGTTAGAGGGGGCACAGATACGCAGTATTTT. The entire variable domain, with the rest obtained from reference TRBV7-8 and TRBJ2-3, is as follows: GAGVSQSPRYKVAKRGQDVALRCDPISGHVSLFWYQQALGQGPEFLTYFQNEAQLDKSGLPSDRFFAERPEGSVSTLKIQRTQQEDSAVYLCASSLGVRGGTDTQYFGPGTRLTVL.

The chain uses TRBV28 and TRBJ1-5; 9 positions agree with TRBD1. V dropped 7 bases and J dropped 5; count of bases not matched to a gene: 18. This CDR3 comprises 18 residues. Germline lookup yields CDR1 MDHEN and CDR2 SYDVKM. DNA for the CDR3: TGTGCCAGCAAGCGATCAGGGGGACAGGGAACCTCATATCAGCCCCAGCATTTT. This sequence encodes CASKRSGGQGTSYQPQHF.

The CDR3 reads CAIAASGGWETQYF. For the CDR3, the DNA is TGTGCCATCGCGGCTAGCGGGGGGTGGGAGACCCAGTACTTC. The chain couples TRBV28 to TRBJ2-5; 11 nucleotides line up with TRBD2. This CDR3 has 14 residues. Germline CDR1 is MDHEN and CDR2 is SYDVKM. Germline trimming cut 10 bases from V and 5 bases from J; bases unmatched to any gene: 9. The complete variable domain, with remaining parts taken from reference TRBV28 and TRBJ2-5, reads DVKVTQSSRYLVKRTGEKVFLECVQDMDHENMFWYRQDPGLGLRLIYFSYDVKMKEKGDIPEGYSVSREKKERFSLILESASTNQTSMYLCAIAASGGWETQYFGPGTRLLVL.

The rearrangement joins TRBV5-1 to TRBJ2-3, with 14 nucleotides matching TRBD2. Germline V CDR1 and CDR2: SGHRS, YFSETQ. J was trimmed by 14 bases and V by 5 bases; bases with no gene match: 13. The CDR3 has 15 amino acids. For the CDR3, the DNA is TGCGCCAGCAGTCCAGGACTAGCGGGAGGTAACCTGCCGTATTTT. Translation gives CASSPGLAGGNLPYF.

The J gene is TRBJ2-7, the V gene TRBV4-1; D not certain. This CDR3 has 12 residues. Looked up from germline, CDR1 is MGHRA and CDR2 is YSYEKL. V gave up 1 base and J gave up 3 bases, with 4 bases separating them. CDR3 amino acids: CASSQGYYEQYF. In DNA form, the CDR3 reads TGCGCCAGCAGCCAAGGGTACTACGAGCAGTACTTC.

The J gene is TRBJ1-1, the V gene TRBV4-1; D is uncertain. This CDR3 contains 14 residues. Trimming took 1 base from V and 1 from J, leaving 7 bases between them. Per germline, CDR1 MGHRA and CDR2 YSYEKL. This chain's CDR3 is CASSQVTRNTEAFF. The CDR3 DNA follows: TGCGCCAGCAGCCAAGTTACGAGGAACACTGAAGCTTTCTTT.

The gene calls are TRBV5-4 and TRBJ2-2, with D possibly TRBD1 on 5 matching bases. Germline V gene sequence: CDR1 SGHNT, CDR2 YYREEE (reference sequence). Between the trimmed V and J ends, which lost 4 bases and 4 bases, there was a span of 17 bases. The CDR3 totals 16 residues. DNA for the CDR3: TGTGCCAGCAGCAAGGGGATAGGGGCCTCCACCGGGGAGCTGTTTTTT. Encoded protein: CASSKGIGASTGELFF.

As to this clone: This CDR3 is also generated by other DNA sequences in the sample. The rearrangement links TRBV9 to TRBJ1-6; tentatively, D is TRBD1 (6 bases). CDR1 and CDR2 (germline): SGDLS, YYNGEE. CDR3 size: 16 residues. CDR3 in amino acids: CPPRPPRGGGDSPLHF. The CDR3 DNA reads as TGTCCCCCCCGCCCCCCCCGCGGGGGCGGCGATTCACCCCTCCACTTT.

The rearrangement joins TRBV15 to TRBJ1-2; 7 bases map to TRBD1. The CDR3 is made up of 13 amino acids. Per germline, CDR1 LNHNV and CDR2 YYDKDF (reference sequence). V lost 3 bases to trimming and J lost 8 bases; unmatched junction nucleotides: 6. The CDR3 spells CATSSRGFGGYTF. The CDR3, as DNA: TGTGCCACCAGCAGCAGGGGGTTCGGCGGCTACACCTTC.

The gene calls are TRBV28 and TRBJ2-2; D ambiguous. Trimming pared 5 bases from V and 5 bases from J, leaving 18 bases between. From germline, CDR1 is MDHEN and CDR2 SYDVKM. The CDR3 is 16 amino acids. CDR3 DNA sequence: TGTGCCAGCAGTCCCTCAAGGCAGGTCAAAACCGGGGAGCTGTTTTTT. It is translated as CASSPSRQVKTGELFF.

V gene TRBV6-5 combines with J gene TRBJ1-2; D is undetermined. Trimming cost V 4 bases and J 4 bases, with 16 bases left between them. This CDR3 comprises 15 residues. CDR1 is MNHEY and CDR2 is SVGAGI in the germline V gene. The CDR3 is CASSWIGQEPYGYTF. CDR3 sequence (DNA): TGTGCCAGCAGTTGGATCGGGCAGGAACCCTATGGCTACACCTTC.

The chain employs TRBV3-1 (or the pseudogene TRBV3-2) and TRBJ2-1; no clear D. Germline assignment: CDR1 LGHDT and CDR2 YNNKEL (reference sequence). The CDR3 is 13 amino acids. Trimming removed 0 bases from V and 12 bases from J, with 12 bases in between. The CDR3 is CASSQDSDRLQFF. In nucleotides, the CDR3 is TGTGCCAGCAGCCAAGACTCGGACCGCCTGCAGTTCTTC.

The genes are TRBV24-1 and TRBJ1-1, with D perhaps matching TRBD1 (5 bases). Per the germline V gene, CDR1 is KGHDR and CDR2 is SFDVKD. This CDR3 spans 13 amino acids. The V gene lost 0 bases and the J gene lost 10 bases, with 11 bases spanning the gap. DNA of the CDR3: TGTGCCACCAGTGATTTGGGTTCAGGGAGAGCTTTCTTT. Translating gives CATSDLGSGRAFF.

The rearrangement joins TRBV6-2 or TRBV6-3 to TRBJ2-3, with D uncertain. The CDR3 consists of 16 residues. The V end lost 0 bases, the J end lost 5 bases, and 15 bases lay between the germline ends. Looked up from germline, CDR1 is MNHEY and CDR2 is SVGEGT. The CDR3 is CASSYSKWASGDTQYF. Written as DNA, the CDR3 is TGTGCCAGCAGTTACTCGAAGTGGGCTTCCGGAGATACGCAGTATTTT.

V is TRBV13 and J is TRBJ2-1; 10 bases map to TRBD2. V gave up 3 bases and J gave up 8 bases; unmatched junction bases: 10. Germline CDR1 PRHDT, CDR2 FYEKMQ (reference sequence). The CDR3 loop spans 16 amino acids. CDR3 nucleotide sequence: TGTGCCAGCAGCTTCTACACTAGCGGGGTCGTCTATGAGCAGTTCTTC. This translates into CASSFYTSGVVYEQFF.

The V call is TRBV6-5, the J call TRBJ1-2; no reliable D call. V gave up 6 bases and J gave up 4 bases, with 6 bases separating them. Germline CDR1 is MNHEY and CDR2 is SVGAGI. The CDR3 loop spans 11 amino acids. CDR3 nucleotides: TGTGCCAGCAGGTCTTCCTATGGCTACACCTTC. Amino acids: CASRSSYGYTF.

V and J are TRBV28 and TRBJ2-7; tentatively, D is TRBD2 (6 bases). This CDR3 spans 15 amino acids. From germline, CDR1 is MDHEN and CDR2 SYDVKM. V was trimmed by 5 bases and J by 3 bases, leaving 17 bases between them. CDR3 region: CASSRFGGVLYEQYF. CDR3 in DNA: TGTGCCAGCAGTCGATTCGGAGGGGTCCTCTACGAGCAGTACTTC.

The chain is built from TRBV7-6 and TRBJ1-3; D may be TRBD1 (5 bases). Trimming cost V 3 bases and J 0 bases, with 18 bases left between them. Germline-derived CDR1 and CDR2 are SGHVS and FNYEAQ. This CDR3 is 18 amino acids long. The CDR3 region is CASSFGGGGSHSGNTIYF. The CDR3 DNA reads TGTGCCAGCAGCTTTGGGGGGGGAGGGAGCCACTCTGGAAACACCATATATTTT.

The CDR3 DNA sequence: TGTGCCAGCAGTTGGCGGGGTGGAGCGGGAGGCACAGATACGCAGTATTTT. This encodes CASSWRGGAGGTDTQYF. The V and J genes are TRBV5-5 and TRBJ2-3; 8 nucleotides agree with TRBD2. The V gene end was trimmed by 5 bases and the J gene end by 1 base; junction bases not matched to a gene: 12. The germline V gene has CDR1 SGHKS and CDR2 YYEKEE (reference sequence). This CDR3 comprises 17 residues.

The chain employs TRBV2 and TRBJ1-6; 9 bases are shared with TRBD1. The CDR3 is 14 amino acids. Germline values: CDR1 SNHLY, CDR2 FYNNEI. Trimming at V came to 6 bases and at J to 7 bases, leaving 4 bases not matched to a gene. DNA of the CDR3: TGTGCCAGCAGCGTGACAGGGGGGAATTCACCCCTCCACTTT. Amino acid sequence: CASSVTGGNSPLHF.

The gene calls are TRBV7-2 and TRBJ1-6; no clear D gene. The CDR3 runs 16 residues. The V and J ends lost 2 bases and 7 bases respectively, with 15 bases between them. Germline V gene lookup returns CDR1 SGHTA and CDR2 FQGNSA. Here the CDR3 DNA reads TGTGCCAGCAGCTTATCCGGGGTGGTGGAGAATTCACCCCTCCACTTT. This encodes CASSLSGVVENSPLHF.

CDR3 amino acids: CATSTGRETQYF. In nucleotides, the CDR3 is TGTGCCACCAGTACAGGGCGTGAGACCCAGTACTTC. The chain couples TRBV15 to TRBJ2-5, with D possibly TRBD1 on 6 matching bases. The CDR3 contains 12 residues. The germline V gene has CDR1 LNHNV and CDR2 YYDKDF (reference sequence). V was pared by 6 bases and J by 5 bases, with 10 bases between.